A selection of T cell receptor beta chains follows, all from one sample in a study of blood T cell repertoires in COVID-19. Method: immunoSEQ multiplex PCR; TCRdb's copy keeps in-frame clones and lacks some. The sample carries 300,000 to 400,000 clones, around 89% recorded once. The sample taken for sequencing was PBMCs or T cells enriched from blood (not recorded which). The receptors here all came from a woman in her twenties or thirties with acute COVID-19. CDR3s include the opening cysteine and the closing phenylalanine or tryptophan. Each record gives: V gene, clone size, J gene, CDR3 protein. A row's size may be missing; if present it is once, few, many or a size class.

>TRBV19|NA|TRBJ1-5
CASSSQGAKNQPQHF
>TRBV5-4|NA|TRBJ1-2
CASSSRQGAPSNNYGYTF
>TRBV29-1|NA|TRBJ1-2
CSVAGQGIGGYTF
>TRBV29-1|once|TRBJ2-3
CSVVRSTDTQYF
>TRBV4-3|NA|TRBJ2-3
CASSQNVLLAENTDTQYF
>TRBV4-1|NA|TRBJ1-2
CASSHLTAGGGDGYTF
>TRBV24-1|NA|TRBJ2-5
CATSDPGTGAYRETQYF
>TRBV7-3|NA|TRBJ2-3
CASSSQLLDTQYF
>TRBV7-9|NA|TRBJ1-1
CASSPGTGWNTEAFF
>TRBV19|NA|TRBJ2-2
CASSMTGNTGELFF
>TRBV10-1|NA|TRBJ2-5
CASSDASGEETQYF
>TRBV24-1|NA|TRBJ1-5
CATSDTRGGKHQPQHF
>TRBV3-1/TRBV3-2|NA|TRBJ1-5
CASSLTGSRNQPQHF
>TRBV19|NA|TRBJ2-3
CASSLRGRALADTQYF
>TRBV6-5|NA|TRBJ2-7
CASSYLAHQYF
>TRBV6-5|NA|TRBJ2-5
CASSYRTGRETQYF
>TRBV4-1|NA|TRBJ2-1
CASSLTLAGGPLNEQFF